This TCR beta chain emerged from a study of OX40 agonist ivuxolimab in advanced cancers. Sequencing was performed with immunoSEQ multiplex PCR; in TCRdb, only in-frame clones are kept and a portion is missing. This table holds some 35,000 clones, 80% to 90% found once. There are 14 residues in the CDR3. With V trimmed by 6 bases and J by 5 bases, 7 bases remained unmatched. Germline V gene lookup returns CDR1 MNHEY and CDR2 SVGAGI. The specimen was CD4+ or CD8+ T cells sorted from blood, collected in a trial of the OX40 agonist ivuxolimab. The rearrangement links TRBV6-5 to TRBJ2-7; 10 bases fit TRBD2. The receptor was isolated from an adult with an advanced solid tumor such as melanoma, head and neck, liver or kidney cancer. The DNA for the CDR3 is TGTGCCAGCAGGACCGGGACTAGCGACCACGAGCAGTACTTC. It codes for CASRTGTSDHEQYF.